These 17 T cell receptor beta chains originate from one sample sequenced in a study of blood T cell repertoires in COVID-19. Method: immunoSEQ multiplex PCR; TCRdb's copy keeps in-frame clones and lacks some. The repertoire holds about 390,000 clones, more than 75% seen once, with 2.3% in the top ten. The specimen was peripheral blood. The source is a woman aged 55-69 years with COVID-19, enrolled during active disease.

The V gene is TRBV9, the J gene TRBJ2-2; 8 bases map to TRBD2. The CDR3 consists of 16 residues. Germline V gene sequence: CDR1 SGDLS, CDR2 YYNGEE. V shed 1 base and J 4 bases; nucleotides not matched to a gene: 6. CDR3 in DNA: TGTGCCAGCAGCGTAACAGCGGGGGCCATCACCGGGGAGCTGTTTTTT. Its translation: CASSVTAGAITGELFF.

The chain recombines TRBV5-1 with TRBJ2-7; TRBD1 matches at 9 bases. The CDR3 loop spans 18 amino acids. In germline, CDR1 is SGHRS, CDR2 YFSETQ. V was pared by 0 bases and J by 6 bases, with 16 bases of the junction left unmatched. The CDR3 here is CASSLDVRKWTGVTEQYF. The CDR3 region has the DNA TGCGCCAGCAGCTTGGATGTTCGGAAATGGACAGGGGTCACCGAGCAGTACTTC.

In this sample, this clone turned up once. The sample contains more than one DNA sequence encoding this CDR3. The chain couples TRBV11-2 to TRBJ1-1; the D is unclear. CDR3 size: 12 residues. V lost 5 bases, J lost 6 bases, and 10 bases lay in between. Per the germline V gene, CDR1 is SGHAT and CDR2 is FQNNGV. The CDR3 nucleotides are TGTGCCAGCAGCCGGTGGGGAGCTGAAGCTTTCTTT. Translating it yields CASSRWGAEAFF.

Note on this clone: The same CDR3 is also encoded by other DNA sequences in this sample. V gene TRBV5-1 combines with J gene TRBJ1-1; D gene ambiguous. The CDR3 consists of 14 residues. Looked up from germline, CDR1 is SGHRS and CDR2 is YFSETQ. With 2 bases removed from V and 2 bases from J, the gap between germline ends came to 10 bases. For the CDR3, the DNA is TGCGCCAGCAGCTTAGACGGGTTAAACACTGAAGCTTTCTTT. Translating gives CASSLDGLNTEAFF. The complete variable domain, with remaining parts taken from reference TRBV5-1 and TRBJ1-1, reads KAGVTQTPRYLIKTRGQQVTLSCSPISGHRSVSWYQQTPGQGLQFLFEYFSETQRNKGNFPGRFSGRQFSNSRSEMNVSTLELGDSALYLCASSLDGLNTEAFFGQGTRLTVV.

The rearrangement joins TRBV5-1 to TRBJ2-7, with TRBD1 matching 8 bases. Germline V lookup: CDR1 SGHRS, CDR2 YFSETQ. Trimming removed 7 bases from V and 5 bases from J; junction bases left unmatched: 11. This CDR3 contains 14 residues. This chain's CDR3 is CASLPQAGGDEQYF. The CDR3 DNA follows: TGCGCCAGCCTCCCCCAAGCAGGGGGCGACGAGCAGTACTTC.

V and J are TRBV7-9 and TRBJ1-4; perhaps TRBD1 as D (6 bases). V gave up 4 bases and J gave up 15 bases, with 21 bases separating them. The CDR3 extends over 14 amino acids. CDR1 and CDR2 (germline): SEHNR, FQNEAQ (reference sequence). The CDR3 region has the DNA TGTGCCAGCAGCTCCCAAACTAACAGGGATCGGGTGTTTTTT. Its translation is CASSSQTNRDRVFF. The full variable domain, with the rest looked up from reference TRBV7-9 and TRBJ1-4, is DTGVSQNPRHKITKRGQNVTFRCDPISEHNRLYWYRQTLGQGPEFLTYFQNEAQLEKSRLLSDRFSAERPKGSFSTLEIQRTEQGDSAMYLCASSSQTNRDRVFFGSGTQLSVL.

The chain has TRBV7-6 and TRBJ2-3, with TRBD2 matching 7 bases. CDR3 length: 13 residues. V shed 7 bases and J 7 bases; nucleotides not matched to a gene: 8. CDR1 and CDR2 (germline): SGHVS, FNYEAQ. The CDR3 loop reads CASTAGEANTQYF. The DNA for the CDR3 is TGTGCCAGCACGGCGGGGGAAGCCAATACGCAGTATTTT.

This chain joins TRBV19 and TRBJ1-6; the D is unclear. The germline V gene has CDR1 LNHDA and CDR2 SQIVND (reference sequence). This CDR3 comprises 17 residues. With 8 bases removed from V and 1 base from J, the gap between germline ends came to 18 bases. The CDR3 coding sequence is TGTGCCAGTTCTCCCCCCCCTGGCGGATCCTATAATTCACCCCTCCACTTT. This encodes CASSPPPGGSYNSPLHF.

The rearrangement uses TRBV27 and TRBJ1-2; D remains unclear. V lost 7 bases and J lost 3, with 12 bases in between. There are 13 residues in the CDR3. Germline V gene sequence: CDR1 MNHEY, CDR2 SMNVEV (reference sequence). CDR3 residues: CASTSDRDYGYTF. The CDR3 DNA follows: TGTGCCAGCACTTCTGACCGGGACTATGGCTACACCTTC.

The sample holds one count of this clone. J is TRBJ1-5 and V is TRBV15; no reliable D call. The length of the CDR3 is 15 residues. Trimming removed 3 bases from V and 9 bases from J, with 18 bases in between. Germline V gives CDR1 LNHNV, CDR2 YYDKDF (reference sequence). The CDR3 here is CATSRESLKAGPQHF. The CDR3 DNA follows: TGTGCCACCAGCAGGGAGTCTCTTAAGGCGGGGCCCCAGCATTTT. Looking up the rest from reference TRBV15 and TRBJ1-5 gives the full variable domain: DAMVIQNPRYQVTQFGKPVTLSCSQTLNHNVMYWYQQKSSQAPKLLFHYYDKDFNNEADTPDNFQSRRPNTSFCFLDIRSPGLGDTAMYLCATSRESLKAGPQHFGDGTRLSIL.

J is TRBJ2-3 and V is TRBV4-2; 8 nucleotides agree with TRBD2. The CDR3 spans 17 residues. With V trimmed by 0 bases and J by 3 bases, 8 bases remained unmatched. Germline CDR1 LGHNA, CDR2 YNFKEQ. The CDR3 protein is CASSQESGGGRTDTQYF. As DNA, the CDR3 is TGTGCCAGCAGCCAAGAGTCGGGGGGGGGCCGGACAGATACGCAGTATTTT.

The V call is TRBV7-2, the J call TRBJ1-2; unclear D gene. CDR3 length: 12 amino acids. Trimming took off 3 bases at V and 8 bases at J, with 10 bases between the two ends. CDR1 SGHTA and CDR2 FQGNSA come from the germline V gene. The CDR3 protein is CASSFSGSGYTF. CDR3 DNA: TGTGCCAGCAGCTTCTCGGGATCGGGCTACACCTTC.

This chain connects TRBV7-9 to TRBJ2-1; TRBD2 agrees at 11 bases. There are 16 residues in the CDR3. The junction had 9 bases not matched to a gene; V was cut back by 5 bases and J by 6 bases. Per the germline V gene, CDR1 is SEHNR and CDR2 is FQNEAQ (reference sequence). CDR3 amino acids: CASSTRTSGGVNEQFF. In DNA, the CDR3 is TGTGCCAGCAGCACCCGCACTAGCGGGGGAGTCAATGAGCAGTTCTTC.

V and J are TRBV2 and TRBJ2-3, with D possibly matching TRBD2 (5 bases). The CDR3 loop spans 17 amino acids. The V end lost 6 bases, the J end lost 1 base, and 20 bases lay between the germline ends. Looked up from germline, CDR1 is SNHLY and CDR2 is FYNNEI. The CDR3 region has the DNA TGTGCCAGCAGGGAGGAAATAGGGTGGCGGGGCACAGATACGCAGTATTTT. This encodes CASREEIGWRGTDTQYF. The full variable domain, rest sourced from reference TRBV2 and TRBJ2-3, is EPEVTQTPSHQVTQMGQEVILRCVPISNHLYFYWYRQILGQKVEFLVSFYNNEISEKSEIFDDQFSVERPDGSNFTLKIRSTKLEDSAMYFCASREEIGWRGTDTQYFGPGTRLTVL.

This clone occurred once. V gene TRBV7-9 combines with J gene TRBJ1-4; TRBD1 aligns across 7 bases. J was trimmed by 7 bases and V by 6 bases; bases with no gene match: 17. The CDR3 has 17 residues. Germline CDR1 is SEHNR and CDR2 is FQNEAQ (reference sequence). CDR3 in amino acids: CASRPGGIGPEGEKLFF. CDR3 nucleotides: TGTGCCAGCAGGCCAGGGGGTATTGGGCCGGAGGGTGAAAAACTGTTTTTT.

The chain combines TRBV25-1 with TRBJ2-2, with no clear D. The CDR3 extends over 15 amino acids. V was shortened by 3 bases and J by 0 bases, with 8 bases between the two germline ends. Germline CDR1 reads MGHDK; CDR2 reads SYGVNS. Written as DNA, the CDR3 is TGTGCCAGCAGTGACTTAATAGCGAACACCGGGGAGCTGTTTTTT. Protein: CASSDLIANTGELFF.

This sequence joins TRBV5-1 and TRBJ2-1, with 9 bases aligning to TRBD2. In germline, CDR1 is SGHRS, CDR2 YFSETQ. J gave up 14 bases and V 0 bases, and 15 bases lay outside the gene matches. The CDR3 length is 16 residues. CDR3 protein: CASSLEGSGGRSGEFF. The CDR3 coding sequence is TGCGCCAGCAGCTTGGAGGGTAGCGGGGGCAGAAGCGGGGAGTTCTTC.